This passage covers 18 T cell receptor beta chains from one sample sequenced in a study of human T cells and chemical hapten exposure. TCRdb recomputed calls from the RACE reads with MiXCR, one row per CDR3 protein. The sample holds under 100,000 distinct CDR3 sequences, about 10% seen once. The time point was: patch test 2, 6 weeks after DPC sensitization. Treatment meaning: therapeutic diphenylcyclopropenone sensitization with weekly scalp DPC. This specimen was whole blood, taken in connection with sensitization to the hapten diphenylcyclopropenone (DPC). The receptors come from a woman between 50 and 59 years old with alopecia areata. Some clones in this sample may be carry-over from other donors' samples.

V usage is TRBV19 and J usage is TRBJ2-1, with D uncertain. The length of the CDR3 is 14 residues. Germline V gives CDR1 LNHDA, CDR2 SQIVND (reference sequence). V shed 3 bases and J shed 6 bases, with 12 bases lying between them. CDR3: CASSIKYQGNEQFF. The CDR3, as DNA: TGTGCCAGTAGTATTAAATACCAAGGCAATGAGCAGTTCTTC.

The chain carries TRBV2 and TRBJ2-1; a possible D gene is TRBD2 (6 bases). This CDR3 has 14 residues. Germline CDR1 SNHLY, CDR2 FYNNEI. The ends were cut back, 6 bases at V and 9 bases at J, with 18 bases in the middle. The CDR3 reads CASRSMAGTGEQFF. The DNA for the CDR3 is TGTGCCAGCAGGTCCATGGCGGGAACGGGTGAGCAGTTCTTC.

Ten or more counts support this clonotype. This chain links TRBV9 with TRBJ2-3, with 8 bases fitting TRBD1. Trimming took 4 bases from V and 1 from J; bases not matched to a gene: 8. CDR1 is SGDLS and CDR2 is YYNGEE in the germline V gene. The CDR3 contains 16 residues. CDR3 protein: CASSTDRGYGTDTQYF. Written as DNA, the CDR3 is TGTGCCAGCAGCACAGACAGGGGCTACGGCACAGATACGCAGTATTTT.

The V and J genes are TRBV27 and TRBJ1-3; D is undetermined. This CDR3 has 13 amino acids. CDR1 is MNHEY and CDR2 is SMNVEV in the germline V gene (reference sequence). V lost 2 bases and J lost 4, with 6 bases in between. The CDR3 DNA reads TGTGCCAGCAGTTTAAACTGGGGAAACACCATATATTTT. It translates to CASSLNWGNTIYF.

The J gene is TRBJ1-2, the V gene TRBV7-8; the D is unclear. Germline V gene lookup returns CDR1 SGHVS and CDR2 FQNEAQ. V lost 2 bases and J lost 3, with 16 bases in between. This CDR3 is built from 16 residues. DNA for the CDR3: TGTGCCAGCAGCTTATCTCGCCAGACGGACTACTATGGCTACACCTTC. Amino acid sequence: CASSLSRQTDYYGYTF.

This clonotype has a count of ten or more. This chain uses TRBV18 with TRBJ2-7; 7 bases map to TRBD2. The CDR3 totals 15 residues. V gave up 4 bases and J gave up 2 bases; unmatched junction bases: 8. Per germline, CDR1 KGHSH and CDR2 LQKENI. As DNA, the CDR3 is TGTGCCAGCTCACGGGCTAGCGGACTGACCTACGAGCAGTACTTC. It specifies CASSRASGLTYEQYF.

This clonotype was observed many times. The chain has TRBV11-2 and TRBJ1-4, with D possibly being TRBD1 (5 bases). From germline, CDR1 is SGHAT and CDR2 FQNNGV. This CDR3 region has 16 residues. Deletions cut 4 bases from V and 0 bases from J, with 12 bases between. The CDR3 here is CASSSREGTTNEKLFF. In DNA, the CDR3 is TGTGCCAGCAGCTCCCGTGAGGGGACAACTAATGAAAAACTGTTTTTT. Looking up the rest from reference TRBV11-2 and TRBJ1-4 gives the full variable domain: EAGVAQSPRYKIIEKRQSVAFWCNPISGHATLYWYQQILGQGPKLLIQFQNNGVVDDSQLPKDRFSAERLKGVDSTLKIQPAKLEDSAVYLCASSSREGTTNEKLFFGSGTQLSVL.

This clonotype appeared many times. The chain recombines TRBV3-1 with TRBJ2-3; D gene uncertain. Trimming took off 4 bases at V and 6 bases at J, with 17 bases between the two ends. Per germline, CDR1 LGHDT and CDR2 YNNKEL (reference sequence). The CDR3 extends over 15 amino acids. The CDR3 spells CASSLLISRFDTQYF. The CDR3 DNA reads TGTGCCAGCAGCCTACTTATTTCTAGGTTCGATACGCAGTATTTT.

This clonotype appeared many times. The rearrangement uses TRBV16 and TRBJ1-4; D ambiguous. Germline CDR1 KGHSY, CDR2 FQNENV. V was trimmed by 5 bases and J by 0 bases, leaving 10 bases between them. The CDR3 totals 15 residues. DNA of the CDR3: TGTGCCAGCAGCAAAAACACAGCAACTAATGAAAAACTGTTTTTT. It is translated as CASSKNTATNEKLFF. Full variable domain (missing parts from reference TRBV16 and TRBJ1-4): GEEVAQTPKHLVRGEGQKAKLYCAPIKGHSYVFWYQQVLKNEFKFLISFQNENVFDETGMPKERFSAKCLPNSPCSLEIQATKLEDSAVYFCASSKNTATNEKLFFGSGTQLSVL.

This clonotype was counted ten times or more. The V call is TRBV28, the J call TRBJ1-3, with TRBD1 as a possible D gene (6 bases). Trimming cost V 8 bases and J 1 base, with 18 bases left between them. This CDR3 is 16 amino acids long. CDR1 is MDHEN and CDR2 is SYDVKM in the germline V gene. CDR3 residues: CASLTGRVGSGNTIYF. In DNA form, the CDR3 reads TGTGCCAGCCTCACAGGGCGTGTGGGTTCTGGAAACACCATATATTTT.

This clonotype was recorded a few times. This chain uses TRBV6-5 with TRBJ2-7; no clear D. The CDR3 loop spans 13 amino acids. Germline lookup yields CDR1 MNHEY and CDR2 SVGAGI. V was shortened by 4 bases and J by 4 bases, with 11 bases between the two germline ends. As DNA, the CDR3 is TGTGCCAGCAGTTGGACGGCCCGATACGAGCAGTACTTC. Encoded protein: CASSWTARYEQYF.

This clonotype was seen at least ten times. The V call is TRBV29-1, the J call TRBJ1-2; the D is unclear. This CDR3 is 13 amino acids long. Trimming left V 4 bases short and J 5 bases short, with 14 bases between. Germline V gives CDR1 SQVTM, CDR2 ANQGSEA. In DNA, the CDR3 is TGCAGCGTTGCCGTCAACCTGGGGTATGGCTACACCTTC. The encoded protein is CSVAVNLGYGYTF.

This clonotype occurred a few times. The chain has TRBV7-2 and TRBJ2-3, with no clear D. CDR3 length: 11 residues. The V end lost 3 bases, the J end lost 5 bases, and 3 bases lay between the germline ends. Per the germline V gene, CDR1 is SGHTA and CDR2 is FQGNSA. The CDR3: CASSLKDTQYF. The CDR3 DNA follows: TGTGCCAGCAGCTTGAAAGATACGCAGTATTTT.

V and J are TRBV7-2 and TRBJ1-5; 7 bases map to TRBD1. There are 14 residues in the CDR3. V gave up 4 bases and J gave up 6 bases; unmatched junction bases: 6. Germline loops: CDR1 SGHTA, CDR2 FQGNSA. The CDR3 loop reads CASSSTGTAQPQHF. The CDR3 bases are TGTGCCAGCAGCTCGACCGGGACAGCTCAGCCCCAGCATTTT. Full variable domain (outside the CDR3, taken from reference TRBV7-2 and TRBJ1-5): GAGVSQSPSNKVTEKGKDVELRCDPISGHTALYWYRQSLGQGLEFLIYFQGNSAPDKSGLPSDRFSAERTGGSVSTLTIQRTQQEDSAVYLCASSSTGTAQPQHFGDGTRLSIL.

This chain connects TRBV28 to TRBJ2-2; D not resolved. Germline-derived CDR1 and CDR2 are MDHEN and SYDVKM. Trimming shortened V by 3 bases and J by 4 bases, and 6 bases separated the two germline ends. This CDR3 contains 13 residues. The DNA of the CDR3 is TGTGCCAGCAGTTTTGAGGTCACCGGGGAGCTGTTTTTT. Translated: CASSFEVTGELFF.

This clonotype was observed at least ten times. The V gene is TRBV28, the J gene TRBJ1-5; 7 bases match TRBD1. Trimming removed 5 bases from V and 9 bases from J; junction bases left unmatched: 4. The CDR3 totals 12 residues. Germline V gene data show CDR1 as MDHEN and CDR2 as SYDVKM. CDR3: CASSRGLRPQHF. The CDR3 DNA reads TGTGCCAGCAGTAGGGGGCTCCGGCCCCAGCATTTT.

This clonotype has a count of ten or more. The genes are TRBV11-2 and TRBJ2-5; 7 positions match TRBD2. Germline CDR1 reads SGHAT; CDR2 reads FQNNGV. V shed 5 bases and J 2 bases; nucleotides not matched to a gene: 8. CDR3 length: 15 amino acids. Written as DNA, the CDR3 is TGTGCCAGCAGCACCCTCCGGACTAGACAAGAGACCCAGTACTTC. Translated: CASSTLRTRQETQYF.

The V gene is TRBV20-1, the J gene TRBJ2-3, with D unresolved. The CDR3 loop spans 14 amino acids. Trimming cost V 6 bases and J 4 bases, with 17 bases left between them. The germline V gene encodes CDR1 DFQATT and CDR2 SNEGSKA (reference sequence). The DNA for the CDR3 is TGCAGTGCCTCCCGCCGATCGGATTCAGATACGCAGTATTTT. Protein product: CSASRRSDSDTQYF.